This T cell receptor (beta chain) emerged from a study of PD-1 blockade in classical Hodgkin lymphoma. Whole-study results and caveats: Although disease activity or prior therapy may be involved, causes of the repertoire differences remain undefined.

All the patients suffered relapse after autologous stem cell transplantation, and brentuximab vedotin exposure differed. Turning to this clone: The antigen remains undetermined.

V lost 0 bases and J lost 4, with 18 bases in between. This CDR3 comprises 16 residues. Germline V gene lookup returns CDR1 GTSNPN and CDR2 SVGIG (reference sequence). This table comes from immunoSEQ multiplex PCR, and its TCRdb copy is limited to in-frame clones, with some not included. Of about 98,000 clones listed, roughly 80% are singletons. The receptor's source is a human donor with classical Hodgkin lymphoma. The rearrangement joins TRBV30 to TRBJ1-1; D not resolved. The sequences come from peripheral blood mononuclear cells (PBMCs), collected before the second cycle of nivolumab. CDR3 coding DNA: TGTGCCTGGAGTGTCCACCCCCCGGGTGTCGGCACTGAAGCTTTCTTT. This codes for CAWSVHPPGVGTEAFF.